This paragraph covers one T cell receptor (beta chain) sequence. Its antigen is not known. The table came from immunoSEQ multiplex PCR; TCRdb's copy has only in-frame clones and leaves some out. The table records more than 95,000 clones, around 85% of them present only once. The germline V gene encodes CDR1 SNHLY and CDR2 FYNNEI. This CDR3 region has 13 residues. J was trimmed by 10 bases and V by 6 bases; bases with no gene match: 9. These data come from a study of radiation and T cells in renal cell carcinoma. Points from the study as a whole: No pretreatment tumor biopsies were available for baseline clonotypes. In blood, top tumor clones expanded by 2 weeks, shrinking by 4.

The time point was: blood 2 weeks post-SBRT. The treatment: 15 Gy SBRT to primary tumor, nephrectomy 4 weeks later. After SBRT, blood was collected at 2 and 4 weeks, plus baseline. This material consisted of blood, taken from a patient whose treatment included radiotherapy and nephrectomy. The TCR sequence derives from a man aged 45-65 years with renal cell carcinoma. The chain employs TRBV2 and TRBJ2-1, with 7 bases aligning to TRBD2. The CDR3 nucleotides are TGTGCCAGCAGGATTTCCCCCGGGGGGGAGCAGTTCTTC. It is translated as CASRISPGGEQFF. The full variable domain, completed using reference TRBV2 and TRBJ2-1, is EPEVTQTPSHQVTQMGQEVILRCVPISNHLYFYWYRQILGQKVEFLVSFYNNEISEKSEIFDDQFSVERPDGSNFTLKIRSTKLEDSAMYFCASRISPGGEQFFGPGTRLTVL.